The 28 T cell receptor beta chains in this list originate from one sample, sequenced in a study of low-dose radiotherapy and immunotherapy resistance in tumors. TCRs underwent around 20 PCR cycles of amplification with a constant-region primer and V-primer adapter. Each CDR3 protein gets one entry after TCRdb re-called the reads with MiXCR. The sample includes roughly 50,000 distinct CDR3 sequences, roughly 33% of them seen just once. Time point noted: after trial treatment. Treatment meaning: LDRT plus nivolumab, ipilimumab, low-dose cyclophosphamide and aspirin (RACIN trial). Source: PBMCs, taken after low-dose radiotherapy plus immunotherapy. The receptor source for this set is a male donor with rectosigmoid adenocarcinoma.

This clonotype was observed many times. V is TRBV6-8 and J is TRBJ2-5, with 9 bases fitting TRBD2. The CDR3 sequence is 15 residues long. V lost 0 bases, J lost 5 bases, and 4 bases stayed unmatched. The germline CDR1 and CDR2 sequences are MNHGY and SAAAGT. This CDR3 reads CASSYSAGGRETQYF. In nucleotides, the CDR3 is TGTGCCAGCAGTTACTCCGCGGGGGGGCGGGAGACCCAGTACTTC.

This clonotype is deemed medium-sized. This chain uses TRBV28 with TRBJ2-7; possibly TRBD2 for D (6 bases). Trimming shortened V by 8 bases and J by 6 bases, and 14 bases separated the two germline ends. The CDR3 totals 12 residues. Germline V gene data show CDR1 as MDHEN and CDR2 as SYDVKM. The CDR3 DNA is TGTGCCAGCGACCGGGGGAGTCGCGAGCAGTACTTC. Its translation is CASDRGSREQYF.

This clonotype occurred many times. The chain couples TRBV11-2 to TRBJ1-2, with 8 positions matching TRBD1. From germline, CDR1 is SGHAT and CDR2 FQNNGV. V lost 1 base, J lost 8 bases, and 6 bases stayed unmatched. The CDR3 loop spans 14 amino acids. The CDR3 is CASSLGLSGGGYTF. The CDR3 DNA reads TGTGCCAGCAGCTTAGGTCTGTCAGGGGGCGGCTACACCTTC. Filled out from reference TRBV11-2 and TRBJ1-2, the complete variable domain reads EAGVAQSPRYKIIEKRQSVAFWCNPISGHATLYWYQQILGQGPKLLIQFQNNGVVDDSQLPKDRFSAERLKGVDSTLKIQPAKLEDSAVYLCASSLGLSGGGYTFGSGTRLTVV.

This clonotype turned up a few times. This probably arose from a read error, given a far larger clone one base away. The chain carries TRBV4-2 and TRBJ2-7, with a weak D call TRBD2 (5 bases). From germline, CDR1 is LGHNA and CDR2 YNFKEQ. Deletions cut 4 bases from V and 7 bases from J, with 14 bases between. The CDR3 is 13 amino acids. The CDR3 region is CASSLETGDEQYF. CDR3 DNA: TGTGCCAGCAGCCTTGAGACCGGGGATGAGCAGTACTTC.

This clonotype has a count of ten or more. The chain combines TRBV6-5 with TRBJ2-7; 9 bases are a match to TRBD1. The germline gives CDR1 MNHEY, CDR2 SVGAGI. V lost 5 bases and J lost 2; bases outside the gene matches: 4. The CDR3 consists of 14 residues. The CDR3 DNA reads TGTGCCAGCAGTCTCCGGGACAGGGCCTACGAGCAGTACTTC. Translated: CASSLRDRAYEQYF.

The genes are TRBV4-2 and TRBJ2-5, with 8 bases lining up with TRBD2. The CDR3 has 15 amino acids. Germline lookup yields CDR1 LGHNA and CDR2 YNFKEQ. V trimming: 0 bases; J trimming: 2 bases; junction bases outside the gene matches: 2. The CDR3 DNA reads TGTGCCAGCAGCCAAGACTTAGCGGGACAAGAGACCCAGTACTTC. It is translated as CASSQDLAGQETQYF.

With respect to this clonotype: The likely explanation is a read error, given a far larger clone one base away. The V call is TRBV22-1, the J call TRBJ2-1. TRBV22-1 is termed a pseudogene. This CDR3 spans 13 amino acids. The CDR3 DNA reads as TGTGCCAGCAGATTTCGAGACCCCAATGAGCAGTTCTTC. Residues: CASRFRDPNEQFF.

The chain uses TRBV21-1 and TRBJ2-2; TRBD2, as called in the table, went unchecked against the DNA. TRBV21-1 is a pseudogene. CDR3 length equals 17 residues. CDR3 sequence (DNA): TGTGCCAGCAGCGGGGGACTAGCGGGAGGGCGAACCGGGGAGCTGTTTTTT. Its protein is CASSGGLAGGRTGELFF.

This clonotype has just one count. A far larger clone is one nucleotide away, so this likely arose from a read error. V is TRBV27 and J is TRBJ1-1; D might be TRBD1 (5 bases). CDR1 and CDR2 (germline): MNHEY, SMNVEV (reference sequence). This CDR3 has 15 amino acids. Trimming removed 5 bases from V and 4 bases from J, with 17 bases in between. The CDR3 protein is CASSTRRGGGTEAFF. The CDR3 DNA follows: TGTGCCAGCAGTACGCGTCGCGGGGGGGGCACTGAAGCTTTCTTT.

This clonotype was recorded at least ten times. The V gene is TRBV20-1, the J gene TRBJ2-1, with 8 bases aligning to TRBD1. Losses at the gene ends were 3 bases for V and 5 bases for J; bases not matched to a gene: 9. This CDR3 is 15 amino acids long. Germline V CDR1 and CDR2: DFQATT, SNEGSKA (reference sequence). CDR3 DNA sequence: TGCAGTGCTAGTCTCGGACAGGGAGGTAACAATGAGCAGTTCTTC. Protein: CSASLGQGGNNEQFF.

This chain uses TRBV20-1 with TRBJ1-2; D is unclear. This CDR3 comprises 13 residues. V was shortened by 1 base and J by 6 bases, with 12 bases between the two germline ends. Germline CDR1 is DFQATT and CDR2 is SNEGSKA (reference sequence). The CDR3 region has the DNA TGCAGTGCTAGAGCAGAGGGTGCGGATGGCTACACCTTC. It yields the protein CSARAEGADGYTF.

The table lists this clonotype with many counts. V usage is TRBV7-2 and J usage is TRBJ2-1; D unresolved. The germline gives CDR1 SGHTA, CDR2 FQGNSA. Trimming stripped 1 base from V and 3 bases from J, with 7 bases between. The CDR3 has 14 amino acids. The CDR3 reads CASSLEGNYNEQFF. The CDR3 DNA reads as TGTGCCAGCAGCTTAGAGGGCAACTACAATGAGCAGTTCTTC.

At least ten counts were recorded for this clonotype. The V and J genes are TRBV11-2 and TRBJ1-1; D is ambiguous. The ends were cut back, 3 bases at V and 4 bases at J, with 12 bases in the middle. The CDR3 contains 14 residues. Germline loops: CDR1 SGHAT, CDR2 FQNNGV. The CDR3 sequence: CASSFGRRVTEAFF. In DNA, the CDR3 is TGTGCCAGCAGCTTTGGTCGAAGGGTCACTGAAGCTTTCTTT.

This chain links TRBV20-1 with TRBJ2-5, with 8 bases aligning to TRBD2. Losses at the gene ends were 3 bases for V and 2 bases for J; bases not matched to a gene: 11. The CDR3 has 16 amino acids. The germline gives CDR1 DFQATT, CDR2 SNEGSKA (reference sequence). CDR3 sequence (DNA): TGCAGTGCTAGGCCGTTAGCGGGGCGGGGGCAAGAGACCCAGTACTTC. It translates to CSARPLAGRGQETQYF.

This clonotype was recorded at least ten times. The chain has TRBV4-2 and TRBJ2-7, with D possibly TRBD1 on 5 matching bases. Germline V gene data show CDR1 as LGHNA and CDR2 as YNFKEQ. The germline V and J ends were trimmed by 0 bases and 2 bases, with 11 bases remaining between them. The CDR3 spans 15 residues. This CDR3 reads CASSQDLQGTYEQYF. The CDR3 region has the DNA TGTGCCAGCAGCCAAGACCTTCAGGGTACCTACGAGCAGTACTTC.

The V call is TRBV11-2, the J call TRBJ2-6; D gene uncertain. This CDR3 spans 16 amino acids. The V and J ends lost 3 bases and 2 bases respectively, with 11 bases between them. The V gene's germline CDR1 is SGHAT and CDR2 FQNNGV. This CDR3 is CASSFQDPPGANVLTF. The CDR3 region has the DNA TGTGCCAGCAGCTTCCAGGATCCCCCTGGGGCCAACGTCCTGACTTTC. The variable domain in full, completed from reference TRBV11-2 and TRBJ2-6, reads EAGVAQSPRYKIIEKRQSVAFWCNPISGHATLYWYQQILGQGPKLLIQFQNNGVVDDSQLPKDRFSAERLKGVDSTLKIQPAKLEDSAVYLCASSFQDPPGANVLTFGAGSRLTVL.

CDR3 sequence reads: CATQGQSNTEAFF. CDR3 in DNA: TGTGCCACGCAGGGGCAGTCGAACACTGAAGCTTTCTTT. The chain uses TRBV24-1 and TRBJ1-1, with D perhaps matching TRBD1 (6 bases). This CDR3 comprises 13 residues. Trimming pared 10 bases from V and 1 base from J, leaving 12 bases between. Germline V CDR1 and CDR2: KGHDR, SFDVKD.

The DNA of the CDR3 is TGTGCCAGCAGCCCTCGGCGGGGGCAGGCTGGGGCCCACGAGCAGTACTTC. Amino acids: CASSPRRGQAGAHEQYF. The rearrangement uses TRBV28 and TRBJ2-7, with D possibly matching TRBD2 (7 bases). Trimming removed 6 bases at V and 5 bases at J, with 26 bases between. This CDR3 contains 17 residues. Germline assignment: CDR1 MDHEN and CDR2 SYDVKM. Supplemented by reference TRBV28 and TRBJ2-7, the full variable domain reads DVKVTQSSRYLVKRTGEKVFLECVQDMDHENMFWYRQDPGLGLRLIYFSYDVKMKEKGDIPEGYSVSREKKERFSLILESASTNQTSMYLCASSPRRGQAGAHEQYFGPGTRLTVT.

The chain carries TRBV5-1 and TRBJ2-1; tentatively, D is TRBD2 (5 bases). CDR3 length equals 14 residues. The germline CDR1 and CDR2 sequences are SGHRS and YFSETQ. Deletions cut 0 bases from V and 6 bases from J, with 10 bases between. CDR3 sequence: CASSLELGGNEQFF. DNA for the CDR3: TGCGCCAGCAGCTTGGAACTAGGAGGCAATGAGCAGTTCTTC.

The chain combines TRBV29-1 with TRBJ1-1; no definite D call. Germline lookup yields CDR1 SQVTM and CDR2 ANQGSEA. CDR3 size: 13 residues. V shed 2 bases and J shed 2 bases, with 9 bases lying between them. CDR3 nucleotides: TGCAGCGTTGAAAGACGGCTTAACACTGAAGCTTTCTTT. It codes for CSVERRLNTEAFF.

This clonotype has a count of ten or more. The chain links TRBV3-1 to TRBJ2-3; D gene uncertain. The CDR3 has 11 residues. The V and J ends lost 4 bases and 5 bases respectively, with 4 bases between them. Per germline, CDR1 LGHDT and CDR2 YNNKEL (reference sequence). CDR3 coding DNA: TGTGCCAGCAGCCGGGGAGATACGCAGTATTTT. Translation gives CASSRGDTQYF.

This clonotype has ten or more counts. The chain has TRBV29-1 and TRBJ2-7; 7 bases map to TRBD1. There are 12 residues in the CDR3. CDR1 is SQVTM and CDR2 is ANQGSEA in the germline V gene. V lost 7 bases and J lost 0; bases outside the gene matches: 3. The CDR3 nucleotides read TGCAGCGCCCACAGGGGCTCCTACGAGCAGTACTTC. Its translation is CSAHRGSYEQYF.

This clonotype was detected a few times. This chain uses TRBV5-1 with TRBJ2-3; D remains unclear. The CDR3 consists of 13 residues. Trimming stripped 4 bases from V and 2 bases from J, with 8 bases between. The germline V gene has CDR1 SGHRS and CDR2 YFSETQ. The CDR3 bases are TGCGCCAGCAGCGTCGCAGTCACAGATACGCAGTATTTT. Its translation is CASSVAVTDTQYF.

This clonotype was counted ten times or more. The chain carries TRBV28 and TRBJ2-7; maybe TRBD1 (7 bases). From germline, CDR1 is MDHEN and CDR2 SYDVKM. V lost 7 bases, J lost 4 bases, and 14 bases lay in between. The CDR3 length is 13 residues. The CDR3 reads CASTGGGGYEQYF. For the CDR3, the DNA is TGTGCCAGCACAGGAGGGGGCGGTTACGAGCAGTACTTC.

In its sample, this clonotype was seen once. The chain carries TRBV4-3 and TRBJ2-3; no reliable D call. Germline assignment: CDR1 LGHNA and CDR2 YSLEER. Deletions cut 4 bases from V and 5 bases from J, with 19 bases between. The CDR3 extends over 16 amino acids. The CDR3 spells CASSLAEGWRGDTQYF. CDR3 in DNA: TGCGCCAGCAGCCTGGCCGAAGGCTGGCGAGGAGATACGCAGTATTTT.

This clonotype was counted many times. V and J are TRBV28 and TRBJ1-5; a weak D match, TRBD1 (6 bases). The V end lost 3 bases, the J end lost 4 bases, and 16 bases lay between the germline ends. The V gene's germline CDR1 is MDHEN and CDR2 SYDVKM. This CDR3 region has 16 residues. For the CDR3, the DNA is TGTGCCAGCAGTTTTGGTGGGCAGGGGATAAATCAGCCCCAGCATTTT. This translates into CASSFGGQGINQPQHF.

This clonotype has a count of ten or more. The CDR3 DNA reads TGCGCCAGCAGCCAACCGGGACTAGCCAAAAACATTCAGTACTTC. Amino acids: CASSQPGLAKNIQYF. The V gene is TRBV4-1, the J gene TRBJ2-4, with D possibly being TRBD2 (6 bases). Trimming took off 2 bases at V and 0 bases at J, with 8 bases between the two ends. The CDR3 contains 15 residues. Germline V lookup: CDR1 MGHRA, CDR2 YSYEKL.

This clonotype was detected only a few times. The chain uses TRBV28 and TRBJ1-3; D gene ambiguous. The CDR3 has 14 residues. The V end was cut by 9 bases, the J end by 2 bases, with 14 bases between. The germline V gene encodes CDR1 MDHEN and CDR2 SYDVKM. The CDR3 sequence: CASGLSRAGNTIYF. CDR3 nucleotides: TGTGCCAGTGGGCTTTCGAGGGCTGGAAACACCATATATTTT. The full variable domain, completed using reference TRBV28 and TRBJ1-3, is DVKVTQSSRYLVKRTGEKVFLECVQDMDHENMFWYRQDPGLGLRLIYFSYDVKMKEKGDIPEGYSVSREKKERFSLILESASTNQTSMYLCASGLSRAGNTIYFGEGSWLTVV.